This T cell receptor (beta chain) derives from a study of T cell responses to AZD1222 COVID-19 vaccine. Whole-study results and caveats: Spike regions recognized by vaccine-associated CD4 TCRs spanned the protein, led by 160-218 and 743-854. Seropositivity was recorded at baseline in only 6 or 7 AZD1222 recipients. Sampled repertoires all dated from after the peak T cell response.

Comment on this clone: Its target is unknown.

This table comes from immunoSEQ multiplex PCR, and its TCRdb copy is limited to in-frame clones, with some not included. The repertoire holds around 140,000 clones, 91% seen once, with 1.5% to 2% in the top ten. Pooled samples include second doses given at about 4 or 12 weeks. The CDR3 contains 16 residues. Trimming took 5 bases from V and 4 from J; bases not matched to a gene: 11. Germline V gene sequence: CDR1 LNHDA, CDR2 SQIVND (reference sequence). The sequence derives from an adult who received the AZD1222 COVID-19 vaccine. Specimen: peripheral blood, collected 28 days after the second AZD1222 dose. The chain is built from TRBV19 and TRBJ2-1; 7 bases map to TRBD1. This CDR3 reads CASSFGTDPTYNEQFF. CDR3 DNA: TGTGCCAGTAGTTTCGGGACAGATCCGACTTACAATGAGCAGTTCTTC.